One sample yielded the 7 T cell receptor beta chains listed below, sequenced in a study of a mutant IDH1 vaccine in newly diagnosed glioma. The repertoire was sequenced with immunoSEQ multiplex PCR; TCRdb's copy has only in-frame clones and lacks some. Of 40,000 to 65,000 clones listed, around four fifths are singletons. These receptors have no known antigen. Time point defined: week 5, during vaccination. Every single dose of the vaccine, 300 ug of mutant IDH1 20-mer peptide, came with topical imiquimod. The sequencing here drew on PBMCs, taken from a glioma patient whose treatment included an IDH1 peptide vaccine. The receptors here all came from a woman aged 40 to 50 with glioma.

CDR3 DNA: TGTGCCAGTAGTACCGACGGCTCTGGAAACACCATATATTTT. Translation gives CASSTDGSGNTIYF. This chain joins TRBV19 and TRBJ1-3, with no clear D. The CDR3 is 14 residues long. V shed 4 bases and J shed 0 bases, with 7 bases lying between them. In germline, CDR1 is LNHDA, CDR2 SQIVND (reference sequence).

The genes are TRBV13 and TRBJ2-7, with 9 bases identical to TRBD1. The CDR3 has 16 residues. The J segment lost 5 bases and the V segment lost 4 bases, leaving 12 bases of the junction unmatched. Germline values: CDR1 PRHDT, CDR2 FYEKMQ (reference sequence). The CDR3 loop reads CASSSLEQGANHEQYF. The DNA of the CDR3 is TGTGCCAGCAGCTCACTGGAACAGGGGGCGAACCACGAGCAGTACTTC. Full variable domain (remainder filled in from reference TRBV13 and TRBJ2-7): AAGVIQSPRHLIKEKRETATLKCYPIPRHDTVYWYQQGPGQDPQFLISFYEKMQSDKGSIPDRFSAQQFSDYHSELNMSSLELGDSALYFCASSSLEQGANHEQYFGPGTRLTVT.

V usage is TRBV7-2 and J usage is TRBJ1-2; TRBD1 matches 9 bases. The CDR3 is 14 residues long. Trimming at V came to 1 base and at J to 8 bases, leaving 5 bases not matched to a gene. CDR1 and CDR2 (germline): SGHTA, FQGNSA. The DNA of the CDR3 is TGTGCCAGCAGCTTAGGGGACAGGGTGAAAGGCTACACCTTC. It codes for CASSLGDRVKGYTF.

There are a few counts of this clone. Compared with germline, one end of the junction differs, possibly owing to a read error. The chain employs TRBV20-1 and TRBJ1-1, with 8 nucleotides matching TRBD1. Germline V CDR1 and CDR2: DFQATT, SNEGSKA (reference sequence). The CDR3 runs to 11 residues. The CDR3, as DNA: TGCAGTGCTAGTCCACTACGGGGACAGGCGTTT. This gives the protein CSASPLRGQAF.

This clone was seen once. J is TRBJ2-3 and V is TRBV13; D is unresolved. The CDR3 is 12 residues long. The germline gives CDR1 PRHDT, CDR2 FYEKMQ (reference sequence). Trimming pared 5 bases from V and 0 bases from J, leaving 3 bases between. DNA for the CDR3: TGTGCCAGCAGCACTAGCACAGATACGCAGTATTTT. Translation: CASSTSTDTQYF.

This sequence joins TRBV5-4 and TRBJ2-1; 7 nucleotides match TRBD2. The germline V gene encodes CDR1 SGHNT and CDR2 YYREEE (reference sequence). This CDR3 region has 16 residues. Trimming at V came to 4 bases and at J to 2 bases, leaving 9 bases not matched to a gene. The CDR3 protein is CASSLSGWATYNEQFF. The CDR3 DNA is TGTGCCAGCAGCCTTAGCGGGTGGGCCACCTACAATGAGCAGTTCTTC.

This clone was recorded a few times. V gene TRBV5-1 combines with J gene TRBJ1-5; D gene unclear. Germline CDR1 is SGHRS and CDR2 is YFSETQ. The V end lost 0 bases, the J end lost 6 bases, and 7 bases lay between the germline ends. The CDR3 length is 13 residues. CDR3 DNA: TGCGCCAGCAGCTTGGCTGTGGGTCAGCCCCAGCATTTT. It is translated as CASSLAVGQPQHF.